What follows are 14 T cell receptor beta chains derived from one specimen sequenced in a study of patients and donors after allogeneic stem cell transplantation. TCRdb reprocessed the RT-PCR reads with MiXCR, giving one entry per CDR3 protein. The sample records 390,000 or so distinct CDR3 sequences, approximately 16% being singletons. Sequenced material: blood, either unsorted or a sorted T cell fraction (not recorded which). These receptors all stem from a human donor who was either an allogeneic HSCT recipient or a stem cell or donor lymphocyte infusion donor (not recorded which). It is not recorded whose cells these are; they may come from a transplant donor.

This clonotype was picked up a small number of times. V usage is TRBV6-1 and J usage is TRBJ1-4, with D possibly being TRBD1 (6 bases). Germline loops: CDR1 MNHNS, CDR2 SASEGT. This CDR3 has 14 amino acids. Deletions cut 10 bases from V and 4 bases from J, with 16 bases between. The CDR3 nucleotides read TGTGCCATCGGAACAGGGTCGGGTAATGAAAAACTGTTTTTT. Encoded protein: CAIGTGSGNEKLFF.

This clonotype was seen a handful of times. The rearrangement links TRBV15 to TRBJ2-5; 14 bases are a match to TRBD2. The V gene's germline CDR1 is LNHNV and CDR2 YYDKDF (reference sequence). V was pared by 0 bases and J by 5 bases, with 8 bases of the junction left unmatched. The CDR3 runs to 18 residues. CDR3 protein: CATSRDLGTSGRGETQYF. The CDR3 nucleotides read TGTGCCACCAGCAGAGATCTAGGGACTAGCGGGAGAGGGGAGACCCAGTACTTC.

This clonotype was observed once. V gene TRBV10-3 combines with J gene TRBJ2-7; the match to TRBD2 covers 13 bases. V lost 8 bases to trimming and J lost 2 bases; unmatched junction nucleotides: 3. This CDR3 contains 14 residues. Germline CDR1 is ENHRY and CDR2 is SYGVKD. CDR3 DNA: TGTGCCATCGGGGGGACTAGCGGGACCTACGAGCAGTACTTC. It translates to CAIGGTSGTYEQYF.

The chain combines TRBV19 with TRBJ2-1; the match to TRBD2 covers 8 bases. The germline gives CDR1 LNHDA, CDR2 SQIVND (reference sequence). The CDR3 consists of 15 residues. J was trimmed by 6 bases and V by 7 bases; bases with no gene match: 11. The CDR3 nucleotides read TGTGCCAGTACGACCGGGACTAGGCCAGCCAATGAGCAGTTCTTC. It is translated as CASTTGTRPANEQFF.

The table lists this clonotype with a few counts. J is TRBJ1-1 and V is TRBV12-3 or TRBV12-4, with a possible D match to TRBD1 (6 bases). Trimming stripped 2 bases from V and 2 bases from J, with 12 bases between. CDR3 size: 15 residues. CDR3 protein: CASSLPNRDNTEAFF. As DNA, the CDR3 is TGTGCCAGCAGTTTACCGAACAGGGACAACACTGAAGCTTTCTTT.

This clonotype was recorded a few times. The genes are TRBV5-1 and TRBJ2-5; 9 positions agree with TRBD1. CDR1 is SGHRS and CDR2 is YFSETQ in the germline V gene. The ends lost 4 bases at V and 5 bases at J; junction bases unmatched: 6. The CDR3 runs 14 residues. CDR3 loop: CASSTGGQRETQYF. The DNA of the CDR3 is TGCGCCAGCAGCACAGGGGGCCAGAGGGAGACCCAGTACTTC.

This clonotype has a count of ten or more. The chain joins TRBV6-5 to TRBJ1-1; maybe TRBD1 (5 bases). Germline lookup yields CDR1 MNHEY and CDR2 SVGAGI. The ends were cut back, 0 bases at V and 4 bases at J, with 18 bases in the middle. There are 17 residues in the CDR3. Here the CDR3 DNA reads TGTGCCAGCAGTTACTCGAGGGGACCCCCGAAGGGCACTGAAGCTTTCTTT. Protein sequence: CASSYSRGPPKGTEAFF.

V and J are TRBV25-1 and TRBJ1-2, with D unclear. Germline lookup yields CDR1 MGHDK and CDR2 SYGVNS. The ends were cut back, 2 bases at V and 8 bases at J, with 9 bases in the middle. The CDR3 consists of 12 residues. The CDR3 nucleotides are TGTGCCAGCAGTGAAATCGGAGACGGCTACACCTTC. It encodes CASSEIGDGYTF.

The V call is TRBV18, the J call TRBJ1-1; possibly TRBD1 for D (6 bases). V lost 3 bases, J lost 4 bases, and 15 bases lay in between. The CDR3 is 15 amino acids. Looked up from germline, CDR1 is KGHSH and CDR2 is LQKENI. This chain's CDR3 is CASSPIPGQITEAFF. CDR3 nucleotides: TGTGCCAGCTCACCGATTCCGGGACAAATCACTGAAGCTTTCTTT. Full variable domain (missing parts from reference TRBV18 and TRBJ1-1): NAGVMQNPRHLVRRRGQEARLRCSPMKGHSHVYWYRQLPEEGLKFMVYLQKENIIDESGMPKERFSAEFPKEGPSILRIQQVVRGDSAAYFCASSPIPGQITEAFFGQGTRLTVV.

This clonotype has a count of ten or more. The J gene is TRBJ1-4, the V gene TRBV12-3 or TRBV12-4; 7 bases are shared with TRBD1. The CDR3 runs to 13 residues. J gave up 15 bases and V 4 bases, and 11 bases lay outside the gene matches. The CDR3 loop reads CASSSGQALRVFF. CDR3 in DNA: TGTGCCAGCAGTTCCGGACAGGCTCTAAGGGTGTTTTTT.

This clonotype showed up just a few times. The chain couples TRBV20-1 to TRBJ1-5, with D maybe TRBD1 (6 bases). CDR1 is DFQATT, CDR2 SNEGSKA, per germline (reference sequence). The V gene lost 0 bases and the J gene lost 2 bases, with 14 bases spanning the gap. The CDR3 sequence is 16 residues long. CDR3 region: CSARDPRGQRNQPQHF. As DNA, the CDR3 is TGCAGTGCTAGAGATCCCAGGGGCCAGCGCAATCAGCCCCAGCATTTT.

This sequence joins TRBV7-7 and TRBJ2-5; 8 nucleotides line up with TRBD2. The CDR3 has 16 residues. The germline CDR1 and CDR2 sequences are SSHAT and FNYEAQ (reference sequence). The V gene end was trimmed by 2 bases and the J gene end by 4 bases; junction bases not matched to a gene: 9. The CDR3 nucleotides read TGTGCCAGCAGCTTATTCTCGACTAGCGCAAGAGAGACCCAGTACTTC. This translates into CASSLFSTSARETQYF.

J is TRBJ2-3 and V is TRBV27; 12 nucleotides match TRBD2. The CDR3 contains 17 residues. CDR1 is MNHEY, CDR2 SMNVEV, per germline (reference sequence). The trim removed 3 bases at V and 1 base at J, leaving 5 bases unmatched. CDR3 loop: CASSLSSGRVGTDTQYF. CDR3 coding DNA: TGTGCCAGCAGTTTGTCTAGCGGGAGGGTGGGCACAGATACGCAGTATTTT.

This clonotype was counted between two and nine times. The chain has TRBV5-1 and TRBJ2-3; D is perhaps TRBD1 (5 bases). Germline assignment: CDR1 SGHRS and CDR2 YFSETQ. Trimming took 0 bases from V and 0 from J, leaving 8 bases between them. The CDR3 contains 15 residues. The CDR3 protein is CASSLVGASTDTQYF. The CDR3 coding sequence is TGCGCCAGCAGCTTGGTTGGGGCTAGCACAGATACGCAGTATTTT.